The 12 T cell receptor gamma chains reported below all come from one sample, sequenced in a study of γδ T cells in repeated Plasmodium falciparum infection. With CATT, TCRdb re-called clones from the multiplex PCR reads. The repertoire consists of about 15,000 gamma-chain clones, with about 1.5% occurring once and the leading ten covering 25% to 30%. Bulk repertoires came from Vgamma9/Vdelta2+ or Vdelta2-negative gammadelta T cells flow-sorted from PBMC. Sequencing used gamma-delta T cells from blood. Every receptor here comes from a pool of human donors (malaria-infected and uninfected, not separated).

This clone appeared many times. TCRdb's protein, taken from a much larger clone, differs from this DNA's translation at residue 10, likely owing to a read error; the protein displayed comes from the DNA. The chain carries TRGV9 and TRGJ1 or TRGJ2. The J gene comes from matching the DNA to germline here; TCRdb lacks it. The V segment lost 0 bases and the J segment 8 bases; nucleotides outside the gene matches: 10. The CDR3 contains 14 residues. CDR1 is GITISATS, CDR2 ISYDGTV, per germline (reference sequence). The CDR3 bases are TGTGCCTTGTGGGAGGTGGGACCCCCTGATAAGAAACTCTTT. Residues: CALWEVGPPDKKLF.

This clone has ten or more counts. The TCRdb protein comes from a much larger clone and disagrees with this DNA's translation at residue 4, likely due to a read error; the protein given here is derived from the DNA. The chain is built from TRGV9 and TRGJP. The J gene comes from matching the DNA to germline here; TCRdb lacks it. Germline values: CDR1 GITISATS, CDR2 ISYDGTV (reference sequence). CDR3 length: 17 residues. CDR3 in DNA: TGTGCCTTGCGGGAGGTGAAGCCAGAGTTGGGCAAAAAAATCAAGGTATTT. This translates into CALREVKPELGKKIKVF.

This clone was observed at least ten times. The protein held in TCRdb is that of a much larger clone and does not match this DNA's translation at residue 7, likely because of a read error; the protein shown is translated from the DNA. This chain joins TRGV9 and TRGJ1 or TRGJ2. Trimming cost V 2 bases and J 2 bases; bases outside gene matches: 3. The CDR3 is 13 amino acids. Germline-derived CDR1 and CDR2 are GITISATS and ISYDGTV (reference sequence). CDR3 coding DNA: TGTGCCTTGTGGGAGGAGGATTATTATAAGAAACTCTTT. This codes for CALWEEDYYKKLF.

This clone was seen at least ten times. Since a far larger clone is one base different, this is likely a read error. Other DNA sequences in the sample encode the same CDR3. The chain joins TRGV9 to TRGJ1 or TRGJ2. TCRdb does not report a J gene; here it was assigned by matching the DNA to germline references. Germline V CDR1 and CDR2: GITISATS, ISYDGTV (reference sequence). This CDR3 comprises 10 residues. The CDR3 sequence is CALWEAWKLF. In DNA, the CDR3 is TGTGCCCTGTGGGAGGCTTGGAAACTCTTT.

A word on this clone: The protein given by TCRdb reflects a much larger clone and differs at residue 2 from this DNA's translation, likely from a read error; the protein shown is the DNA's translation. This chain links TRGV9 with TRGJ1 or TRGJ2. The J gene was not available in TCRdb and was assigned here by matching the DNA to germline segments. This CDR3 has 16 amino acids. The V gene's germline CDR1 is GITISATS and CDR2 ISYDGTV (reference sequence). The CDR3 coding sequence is TGTACCTTGTGGGAGGTCCACTACGAGAATTATTATAAGAAACTCTTT. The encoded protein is CTLWEVHYENYYKKLF.

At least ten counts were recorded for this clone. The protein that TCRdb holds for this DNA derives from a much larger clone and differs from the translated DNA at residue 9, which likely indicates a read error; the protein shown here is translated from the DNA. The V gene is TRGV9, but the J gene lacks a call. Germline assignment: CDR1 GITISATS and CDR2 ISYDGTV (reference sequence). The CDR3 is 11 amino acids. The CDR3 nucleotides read TGTGCCTTGTGGGAGACCCCGGGGGAACTCTTT. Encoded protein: CALWETPGELF.

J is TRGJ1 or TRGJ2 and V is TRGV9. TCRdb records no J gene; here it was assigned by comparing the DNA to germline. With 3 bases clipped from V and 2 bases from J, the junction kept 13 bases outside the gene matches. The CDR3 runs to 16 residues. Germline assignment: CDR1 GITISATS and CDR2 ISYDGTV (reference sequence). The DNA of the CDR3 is TGTGCCTTGTGGGAGTTCTTATTGGGCGATTATTATAAGAAACTCTTT. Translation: CALWEFLLGDYYKKLF.

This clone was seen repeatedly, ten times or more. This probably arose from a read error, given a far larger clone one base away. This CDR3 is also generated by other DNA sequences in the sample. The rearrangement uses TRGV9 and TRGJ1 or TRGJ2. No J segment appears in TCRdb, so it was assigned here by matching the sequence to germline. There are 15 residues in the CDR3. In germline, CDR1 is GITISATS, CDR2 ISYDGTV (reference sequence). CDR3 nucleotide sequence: TGTGCCCTGTGGGAGGGCAAAACGAATTATTATAAGAAACTCTTT. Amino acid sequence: CALWEGKTNYYKKLF.

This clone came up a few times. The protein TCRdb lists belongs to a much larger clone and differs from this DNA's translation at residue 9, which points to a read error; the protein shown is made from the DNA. CDR3 sequence: CATWDRLGPAVRNKKLF. CDR3 in DNA: TGTGCCACCTGGGACAGGCTTGGGCCAGCCGTTCGGAATAAGAAACTCTTT. This chain links TRGV3 with TRGJ1 or TRGJ2. Losses at the gene ends were 0 bases for V and 8 bases for J; bases not matched to a gene: 19. Germline V gives CDR1 VTNTFY, CDR2 YDVSTARD (reference sequence). The CDR3 totals 17 residues.

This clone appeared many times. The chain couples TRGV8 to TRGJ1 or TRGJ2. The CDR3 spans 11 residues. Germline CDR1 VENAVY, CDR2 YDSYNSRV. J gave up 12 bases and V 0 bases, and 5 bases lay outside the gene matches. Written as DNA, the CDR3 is TGTGCCACCTGGGATAGGCGTAGGAAACTCTTT. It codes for CATWDRRRKLF.

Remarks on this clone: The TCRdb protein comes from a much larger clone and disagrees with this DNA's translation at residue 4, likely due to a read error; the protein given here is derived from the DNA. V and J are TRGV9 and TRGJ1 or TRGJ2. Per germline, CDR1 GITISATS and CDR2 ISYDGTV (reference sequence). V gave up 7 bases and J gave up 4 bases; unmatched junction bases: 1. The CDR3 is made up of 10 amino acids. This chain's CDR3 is CALCYYKKLF. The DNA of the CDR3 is TGTGCCTTGTGCTATTATAAGAAACTCTTT.

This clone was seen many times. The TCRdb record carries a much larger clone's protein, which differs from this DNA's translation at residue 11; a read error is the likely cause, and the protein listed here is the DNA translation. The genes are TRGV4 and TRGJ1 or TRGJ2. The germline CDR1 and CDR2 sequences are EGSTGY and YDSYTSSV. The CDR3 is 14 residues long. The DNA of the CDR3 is TGTGCCACCTGGGATGGGCCCCCTTATTATGAGAAACTCTTT. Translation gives CATWDGPPYYEKLF.